The sequence of this TCR beta chain was determined in a study of CD8+CD57+ T cells in acquired aplastic anemia. For the study at large: Mean DNA quantity obtained from sorted CD4+ and CD8+ cells was 3.2 ug.

Genomic DNA templated the TCR beta VDJ and CDR3 profiling. MiXCR, run by TCRdb on the reads, gives a single entry per CDR3 protein. The table has about 190,000 distinct CDR3 sequences, roughly half seen once; the top ten hold about 17%. The sequencing sample was made of sorted CD4+, CD8+, or CD8+CD57+ T cells (not recorded which) from PBMCs. This clonotype was obtained from a human donor in good health, serving as a control.

CDR3 residues: CASSPDGGDRTDTQYF. The CDR3 DNA is TGCGCCAGCAGCCCAGACGGCGGGGATCGCACAGATACGCAGTATTTT. The J gene is TRBJ2-3, the V gene TRBV4-1, with D possibly being TRBD2 (6 bases). Germline V gene lookup returns CDR1 MGHRA and CDR2 YSYEKL. This CDR3 has 16 amino acids. The ends were cut back, 4 bases at V and 1 base at J, with 15 bases in the middle.